The 2 T cell receptor beta chains given below trace back to one sample, sequenced in a study of blood T cells in healthy people across ages (dated by TCRdb to 2014 to 2015). Library prep was done by 5' RACE. Sequencing used an Illumina HiSeq 2500. The second PCR ran for roughly 7 to 12 cycles and used a J-beta primer mix along with a sample-barcoded 5' primer. In-frame beta chains were kept once TCRdb had trimmed the public reads at Q25 with fastp and called clones with MiXCR. CDR3 protein sequences are deduplicated, and each keeps its most common genes and DNA. Across this sample there are 600,000 to 850,000 distinct CDR3 sequences, with 43% seen only once. The ten largest clones capture around 20% of the sample. Sequenced material: blood. The receptors shown here come from a woman aged 55-70 years in good health.

The CDR3 DNA follows: TGTGCCAGCAGCGTCGGGACAGGGCAGAATGAGCAGTTCTTC. Translation: CASSVGTGQNEQFF. The chain links TRBV7-2 to TRBJ2-1; 9 bases are shared with TRBD1. Per the germline V gene, CDR1 is SGHTA and CDR2 is FQGNSA. Trimming cost V 5 bases and J 7 bases; bases outside gene matches: 6. The CDR3 has 14 amino acids.

The chain combines TRBV20-1 with TRBJ1-1, with D possibly being TRBD1 (5 bases). Germline assignment: CDR1 DFQATT and CDR2 SNEGSKA (reference sequence). The CDR3 is 14 amino acids. Trimming left V 5 bases short and J 1 base short, with 14 bases between. CDR3 sequence (DNA): TGCAGTGCTCTCCTTGGGGGGAGGAACACTGAAGCTTTCTTT. It translates to CSALLGGRNTEAFF.